Below are 31 T cell receptor beta chains sequenced from a single sample in a study of blood T cell repertoires in COVID-19. Repertoires were generated with immunoSEQ multiplex PCR, while TCRdb's copy carries only in-frame clones and drops some. The repertoire has about 320,000 clones, approximately 88% of them found once; the top ten carry 5% to 6%. Sequencing was performed on PBMCs or T cells enriched from blood (not recorded which). These receptors were collected from a man under 40 who had recovered from COVID-19.

This chain joins TRBV28 and TRBJ1-1; TRBD1 might be the D (5 bases). Trimming left V 3 bases short and J 4 bases short, with 18 bases between. The CDR3 consists of 16 residues. Germline V lookup: CDR1 MDHEN, CDR2 SYDVKM. In DNA form, the CDR3 reads TGTGCCAGCAGTTTTTATCCGGACGTGGGGCGCACTGAAGCTTTCTTT. Residues: CASSFYPDVGRTEAFF.

V gene TRBV23-1 combines with J gene TRBJ2-3; tentatively, D is TRBD1 (5 bases). TRBV23-1 has ORF status, its function being uncertain. The CDR3 spans 16 residues. Deletions cut 2 bases from V and 1 base from J, with 13 bases between. The CDR3 protein is CASSQGQGFRTDTQYF. For the CDR3, the DNA is TGCGCCAGCAGTCAAGGGCAGGGTTTTCGCACAGATACGCAGTATTTT.

The V and J genes are TRBV9 and TRBJ2-3; TRBD2 matches at 12 bases. The germline CDR1 and CDR2 sequences are SGDLS and YYNGEE. Unmatched junction bases numbered 7, after V lost 4 bases and J lost 4 bases. The length of the CDR3 is 16 residues. The CDR3 DNA reads as TGTGCCAGCAGCACTCTAGCGGGGGGGCCGGCAGATACGCAGTATTTT. It codes for CASSTLAGGPADTQYF.

This chain links TRBV6-5 with TRBJ2-2, with D tentatively TRBD1 (6 bases). V lost 3 bases, J lost 2 bases, and 10 bases lay in between. The CDR3 has 15 residues. Germline loops: CDR1 MNHEY, CDR2 SVGAGI. CDR3 sequence (DNA): TGTGCCAGCAGTTATCCGGGACACAACACCGGGGAGCTGTTTTTT. Protein sequence: CASSYPGHNTGELFF.

The J gene is TRBJ1-4, the V gene TRBV5-1; TRBD1 agrees at 7 bases. Looked up from germline, CDR1 is SGHRS and CDR2 is YFSETQ. The CDR3 is 16 amino acids. V lost 5 bases to trimming and J lost 4 bases; unmatched junction nucleotides: 11. The CDR3 nucleotides are TGCGCCAGCAGGCTCGGGACAGTAGGTCTTAATGAAAAACTGTTTTTT. Translating gives CASRLGTVGLNEKLFF. The whole variable domain, remainder taken from reference TRBV5-1 and TRBJ1-4, is KAGVTQTPRYLIKTRGQQVTLSCSPISGHRSVSWYQQTPGQGLQFLFEYFSETQRNKGNFPGRFSGRQFSNSRSEMNVSTLELGDSALYLCASRLGTVGLNEKLFFGSGTQLSVL.

The chain joins TRBV18 to TRBJ1-1, with no clear D. V was cut by 2 bases and J by 7 bases, with 8 bases left in between. This CDR3 has 12 residues. Germline loops: CDR1 KGHSH, CDR2 LQKENI. The CDR3 nucleotides are TGTGCCAGCTCACCAACCGGCGGTGAAGCTTTCTTT. It encodes CASSPTGGEAFF.

This clone has only a few counts. The rearrangement joins TRBV7-2 to TRBJ2-6; unclear D gene. The CDR3 loop spans 15 amino acids. V was trimmed by 5 bases and J by 3 bases, leaving 11 bases between them. Germline values: CDR1 SGHTA, CDR2 FQGNSA. The CDR3 protein is CASSPFGHGANVLTF. CDR3 DNA sequence: TGTGCCAGCAGCCCCTTTGGGCATGGGGCCAACGTCCTGACTTTC. The variable domain in full, completed from reference TRBV7-2 and TRBJ2-6, reads GAGVSQSPSNKVTEKGKDVELRCDPISGHTALYWYRQSLGQGLEFLIYFQGNSAPDKSGLPSDRFSAERTGGSVSTLTIQRTQQEDSAVYLCASSPFGHGANVLTFGAGSRLTVL.

This sequence joins TRBV20-1 and TRBJ2-7; D remains unclear. This CDR3 is 11 amino acids long. Trimming cost V 3 bases and J 3 bases, with 6 bases left between them. Germline V gene data show CDR1 as DFQATT and CDR2 as SNEGSKA (reference sequence). The CDR3 loop reads CSASTNYEQYF. The CDR3 coding sequence is TGCAGTGCTAGCACAAACTACGAGCAGTACTTC.

The chain uses TRBV9 and TRBJ2-1; 7 bases line up with TRBD1. The germline gives CDR1 SGDLS, CDR2 YYNGEE. The CDR3 is made up of 17 amino acids. V was pared by 0 bases and J by 7 bases, with 13 bases of the junction left unmatched. Here the CDR3 DNA reads TGTGCCAGCAGCGTAGCCCAGTTGGGATCAGGGGGAAATGAGCAGTTCTTC. Residues: CASSVAQLGSGGNEQFF.

The V gene is TRBV9, the J gene TRBJ2-5, with D unresolved. The CDR3 covers 14 residues. V was pared by 1 base and J by 2 bases, with 9 bases between. Germline V gives CDR1 SGDLS, CDR2 YYNGEE. The CDR3: CASSVPGTQETQYF. CDR3 bases: TGTGCCAGCAGCGTACCAGGAACGCAAGAGACCCAGTACTTC.

This clone was detected only a few times. The CDR3 nucleotides are TGTGCCAGCAGGGGACTAGCGGACTCCTACAATGAGCAGTTCTTC. Amino acids: CASRGLADSYNEQFF. The V call is TRBV13, the J call TRBJ2-1; 11 nucleotides match TRBD2. This CDR3 has 15 amino acids. Germline CDR1 and CDR2: PRHDT and FYEKMQ (reference sequence). J was trimmed by 0 bases and V by 6 bases; bases with no gene match: 1.

The chain combines TRBV2 with TRBJ2-2; 8 positions match TRBD2. The CDR3 loop spans 16 amino acids. Germline V gene lookup returns CDR1 SNHLY and CDR2 FYNNEI. With V trimmed by 4 bases and J by 6 bases, 10 bases remained unmatched. CDR3 sequence reads: CASSAQGLGSAGELFF. CDR3 DNA sequence: TGTGCCAGCAGTGCCCAGGGACTAGGATCGGCCGGGGAGCTGTTTTTT.

V gene TRBV3-1 (or the pseudogene TRBV3-2) combines with J gene TRBJ2-4; TRBD2 agrees at 11 bases. CDR1 LGHDT and CDR2 YNNKEL come from the germline V gene (reference sequence). After removal of 1 base from V and 5 bases from J, the junction contained 10 bases not matched to a gene. The CDR3 sequence is 18 residues long. CDR3 sequence (DNA): TGTGCCAGCAGCCAAGTTCCGGCTAGCGGGGGGTGGGAAAACATTCAGTACTTC. It codes for CASSQVPASGGWENIQYF.

This sequence joins TRBV4-1 and TRBJ2-5; a possible D gene is TRBD1 (5 bases). Germline CDR1 MGHRA, CDR2 YSYEKL. Trimming took off 4 bases at V and 5 bases at J, with 11 bases between the two ends. CDR3 length: 13 amino acids. The CDR3 loop is CASSPGQVETQYF. In DNA form, the CDR3 reads TGCGCCAGCAGCCCAGGACAAGTGGAGACCCAGTACTTC.

The CDR3 sequence is CASSLAKGQGGETQYF. The CDR3 DNA sequence: TGTGCCAGCAGCTTGGCCAAGGGACAGGGGGGTGAGACCCAGTACTTC. This sequence joins TRBV5-5 and TRBJ2-5; 11 bases fit TRBD1. V dropped 0 bases and J dropped 5; count of bases not matched to a gene: 6. The length of the CDR3 is 16 residues. Germline CDR1 SGHKS, CDR2 YYEKEE (reference sequence). Looking up the rest from reference TRBV5-5 and TRBJ2-5 gives the full variable domain: DAGVTQSPTHLIKTRGQQVTLRCSPISGHKSVSWYQQVLGQGPQFIFQYYEKEERGRGNFPDRFSARQFPNYSSELNVNALLLGDSALYLCASSLAKGQGGETQYFGPGTRLLVL.

The chain uses TRBV19 and TRBJ2-2; tentatively, D is TRBD1 (5 bases). Trimming took off 10 bases at V and 6 bases at J, with 24 bases between the two ends. The germline V gene has CDR1 LNHDA and CDR2 SQIVND (reference sequence). This CDR3 contains 16 residues. CDR3 sequence (DNA): TGTGCCATCCAGGGAATGGGGCGCAAGGGTGCCGGGGAGCTGTTTTTT. Translating it yields CAIQGMGRKGAGELFF. Variable domain in full (rest from reference TRBV19 and TRBJ2-2): DGGITQSPKYLFRKEGQNVTLSCEQNLNHDAMYWYRQDPGQGLRLIYYSQIVNDFQKGDIAEGYSVSREKKESFPLTVTSAQKNPTAFYLCAIQGMGRKGAGELFFGEGSRLTVL.

This chain connects TRBV24-1 to TRBJ2-5; TRBD1 matches at 9 bases. The length of the CDR3 is 17 residues. V dropped 2 bases and J dropped 5; count of bases not matched to a gene: 11. The germline CDR1 and CDR2 sequences are KGHDR and SFDVKD. The DNA for the CDR3 is TGTGCCACCAGTGATTGGGCACAGGGGGCCCGCGGGGAGACCCAGTACTTC. As protein: CATSDWAQGARGETQYF.

The chain links TRBV5-4 to TRBJ1-1; 10 bases are shared with TRBD1. Germline V gives CDR1 SGHNT, CDR2 YYREEE (reference sequence). This CDR3 contains 14 residues. The trim removed 5 bases at V and 3 bases at J, leaving 4 bases unmatched. CDR3 DNA sequence: TGTGCCAGCAGGGACGGGACAGGGGACACTGAAGCTTTCTTT. This codes for CASRDGTGDTEAFF.

The V and J genes are TRBV30 and TRBJ1-4; D is possibly TRBD1 (6 bases). This CDR3 region has 14 residues. Per the germline V gene, CDR1 is GTSNPN and CDR2 is SVGIG (reference sequence). V was trimmed by 1 base and J by 7 bases, leaving 13 bases between them. CDR3 DNA: TGTGCCTGGAGTGAGTCGACAGGTTTTGAAAAACTGTTTTTT. Translated, it gives CAWSESTGFEKLFF. The full variable domain, with the rest looked up from reference TRBV30 and TRBJ1-4, is SQTIHQWPATLVQPVGSPLSLECTVEGTSNPNLYWYRQAAGRGLQLLFYSVGIGQISSEVPQNLSASRPQDRQFILSSKKLLLSDSGFYLCAWSESTGFEKLFFGSGTQLSVL.

J is TRBJ1-4 and V is TRBV28; D remains unclear. V dropped 1 base and J dropped 0 bases, with 12 bases sitting between them. Germline V lookup: CDR1 MDHEN, CDR2 SYDVKM. CDR3 length: 17 amino acids. CDR3 in DNA: TGTGCCAGCAGTTTATCAAGAGACACCACAACTAATGAAAAACTGTTTTTT. This sequence encodes CASSLSRDTTTNEKLFF.

V gene TRBV7-3 combines with J gene TRBJ2-7; TRBD1 agrees at 8 bases. The V segment lost 0 bases and the J segment 5 bases; nucleotides outside the gene matches: 0. The CDR3 has 13 residues. Germline V gene lookup returns CDR1 SGHTA and CDR2 FQGTGA. CDR3 in DNA: TGTGCCAGCAGCTTAACACAGGGGGACGAGCAGTACTTC. Amino acids: CASSLTQGDEQYF.

The chain combines TRBV7-9 with TRBJ1-4; D is undetermined. The ends were cut back, 4 bases at V and 3 bases at J, with 15 bases in the middle. The CDR3 is 16 amino acids. The V gene's germline CDR1 is SEHNR and CDR2 FQNEAQ (reference sequence). CDR3: CASSSLPRRANEKLFF. DNA for the CDR3: TGTGCCAGCAGCTCCCTCCCCCGCCGGGCTAATGAAAAACTGTTTTTT.

The rearrangement uses TRBV4-1 and TRBJ1-2; 10 nucleotides agree with TRBD1. CDR1 and CDR2 from the germline V gene are MGHRA and YSYEKL. CDR3 length: 14 residues. The junction had 6 bases not matched to a gene; V was cut back by 3 bases and J by 8 bases. CDR3 in amino acids: CASSHGTGAGGYTF. The CDR3 coding sequence is TGCGCCAGCAGCCATGGGACAGGGGCCGGCGGCTACACCTTC.

The chain joins TRBV15 to TRBJ1-2; TRBD1 agrees at 8 bases. CDR3 length: 18 amino acids. In germline, CDR1 is LNHNV, CDR2 YYDKDF (reference sequence). The junction had 11 bases not matched to a gene; V was cut back by 2 bases and J by 0 bases. The DNA of the CDR3 is TGTGCCACCAGCAGACCGGACAGGGACATATTAACTAACTATGGCTACACCTTC. Translated, it gives CATSRPDRDILTNYGYTF.

The chain joins TRBV6-1 to TRBJ2-1; TRBD2 aligns across 7 bases. Germline CDR1 MNHNS, CDR2 SASEGT. Trimming at V came to 0 bases and at J to 2 bases, leaving 4 bases not matched to a gene. This CDR3 has 16 amino acids. Written as DNA, the CDR3 is TGTGCCAGCAGTGAAGCAGGGCGGGGGACCTACAATGAGCAGTTCTTC. As protein: CASSEAGRGTYNEQFF.

The chain joins TRBV29-1 to TRBJ2-1; the D gene is possibly TRBD2 (6 bases). Germline V gene sequence: CDR1 SQVTM, CDR2 ANQGSEA. This CDR3 contains 12 residues. The germline V and J ends were trimmed by 8 bases and 4 bases, with 12 bases remaining between them. The CDR3 loop is CSLRRGYNEQFF. CDR3 bases: TGCAGCCTACGGAGGGGATACAATGAGCAGTTCTTC.

The chain uses TRBV7-2 and TRBJ1-1; the D gene is possibly TRBD1 (5 bases). The CDR3 length is 14 residues. The V gene lost 3 bases and the J gene lost 1 base, with 9 bases spanning the gap. Germline lookup yields CDR1 SGHTA and CDR2 FQGNSA. The chain's CDR3 is CASSFSTGNTEAFF. The CDR3 DNA sequence: TGTGCCAGCAGCTTCAGTACAGGGAACACTGAAGCTTTCTTT.

The chain recombines TRBV4-2 with TRBJ2-1; 13 bases line up with TRBD2. This CDR3 contains 15 residues. V gave up 4 bases and J gave up 8 bases; unmatched junction bases: 5. The germline V gene encodes CDR1 LGHNA and CDR2 YNFKEQ. CDR3 protein: CASSLRLAGGYEQFF. CDR3 nucleotide sequence: TGTGCCAGCAGCCTTCGACTAGCGGGGGGCTATGAGCAGTTCTTC.

The chain combines TRBV6-5 with TRBJ2-1; possible D gene TRBD1, 6 bases. The CDR3 has 11 amino acids. Germline lookup yields CDR1 MNHEY and CDR2 SVGAGI. Trimming left V 10 bases short and J 12 bases short, with 16 bases between. DNA for the CDR3: TGTGCCATACCCGCAAGGGGGTGGCAGTTCTTC. Amino acid sequence: CAIPARGWQFF.

This sequence joins TRBV18 and TRBJ2-5; D is unclear. CDR1 and CDR2 (germline): KGHSH, LQKENI. The CDR3 contains 14 residues. Between the trimmed V and J ends, which lost 1 base and 5 bases, there was a span of 11 bases. The CDR3, as DNA: TGTGCCAGCTCACCACGATCAGGCCGGGAGACCCAGTACTTC. Protein sequence: CASSPRSGRETQYF.

The chain couples TRBV7-9 to TRBJ2-3, with TRBD1 matching over 9 bases. Germline CDR1 and CDR2: SEHNR and FQNEAQ (reference sequence). V gave up 5 bases and J gave up 4 bases; unmatched junction bases: 13. CDR3 size: 17 residues. CDR3: CASSPNWGQGGADTQYF. The CDR3 DNA reads as TGTGCCAGCAGCCCTAATTGGGGACAGGGAGGCGCAGATACGCAGTATTTT. Filled out from reference TRBV7-9 and TRBJ2-3, the complete variable domain reads DTGVSQNPRHKITKRGQNVTFRCDPISEHNRLYWYRQTLGQGPEFLTYFQNEAQLEKSRLLSDRFSAERPKGSFSTLEIQRTEQGDSAMYLCASSPNWGQGGADTQYFGPGTRLTVL.